Described below is a single T cell receptor beta chain sequence and its context. The antigen remains unidentified. The PCR used 60 Vbeta and 13 Jbeta primers. TCRdb's table, derived via immunoSEQ multiplex PCR, lists solely in-frame clones and lacks some. The sample shows about 190,000 clones, under 85% of them seen only once. CDR3 length: 14 amino acids. CDR1 is MDHEN, CDR2 SYDVKM, per germline. Trimming took 2 bases from V and 8 from J; bases not matched to a gene: 9. The data originate from a study of cytomegalovirus exposure and HLA in healthy donors. Study-wide results and limits: For TCR beta chains, V- and J-gene trimming was later linked to a missense DCLRE1C variant. TCR sequences were mostly rare, though some public TCRs occurred in many donors.

The rearrangement uses TRBV28 and TRBJ2-7; 7 nucleotides line up with TRBD1. Sequenced input: PBMCs. This clonotype originated in a woman between 18 and 29 years old in good health and CMV-seronegative. The CDR3 bases are TGTGCCAGCAGTTTAACGGGACAGCGATCACAGCAGTACTTC. This gives the protein CASSLTGQRSQQYF.